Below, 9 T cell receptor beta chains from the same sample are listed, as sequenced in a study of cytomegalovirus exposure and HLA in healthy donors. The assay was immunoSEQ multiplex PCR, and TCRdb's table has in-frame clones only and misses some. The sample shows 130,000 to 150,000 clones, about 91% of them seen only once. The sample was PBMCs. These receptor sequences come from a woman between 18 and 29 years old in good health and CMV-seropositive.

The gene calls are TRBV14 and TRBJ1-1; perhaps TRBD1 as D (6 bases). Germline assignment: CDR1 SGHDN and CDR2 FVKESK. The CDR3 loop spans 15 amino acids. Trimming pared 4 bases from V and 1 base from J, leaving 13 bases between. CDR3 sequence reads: CASSLLRGANTEAFF. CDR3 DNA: TGTGCCAGCAGCCTCCTACGGGGGGCGAACACTGAAGCTTTCTTT. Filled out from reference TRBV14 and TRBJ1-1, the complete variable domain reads EAGVTQFPSHSVIEKGQTVTLRCDPISGHDNLYWYRRVMGKEIKFLLHFVKESKQDESGMPNNRFLAERTGGTYSTLKVQPAELEDSGVYFCASSLLRGANTEAFFGQGTRLTVV.

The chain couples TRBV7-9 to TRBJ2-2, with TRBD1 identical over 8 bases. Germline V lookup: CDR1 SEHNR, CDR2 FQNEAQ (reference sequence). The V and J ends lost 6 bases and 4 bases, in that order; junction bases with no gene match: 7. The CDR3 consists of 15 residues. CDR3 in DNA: TGTGCCAGCAGGCAGGGGGCCTCGGCCACCGGGGAGCTGTTTTTT. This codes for CASRQGASATGELFF.

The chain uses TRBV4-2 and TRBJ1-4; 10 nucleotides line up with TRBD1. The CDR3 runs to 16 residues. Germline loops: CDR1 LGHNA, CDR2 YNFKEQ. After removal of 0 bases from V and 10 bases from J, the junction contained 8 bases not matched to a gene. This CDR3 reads CASSQDQSGQGRKLFF. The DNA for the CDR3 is TGTGCCAGCAGCCAAGATCAGTCGGGACAGGGGAGAAAACTGTTTTTT.

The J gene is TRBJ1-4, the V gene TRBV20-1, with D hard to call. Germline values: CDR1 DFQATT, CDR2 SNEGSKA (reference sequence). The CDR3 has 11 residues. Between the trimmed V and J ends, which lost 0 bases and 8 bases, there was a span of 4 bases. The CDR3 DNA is TGCAGTGCTAGAGAAAGCGAAAAACTGTTTTTT. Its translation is CSARESEKLFF.

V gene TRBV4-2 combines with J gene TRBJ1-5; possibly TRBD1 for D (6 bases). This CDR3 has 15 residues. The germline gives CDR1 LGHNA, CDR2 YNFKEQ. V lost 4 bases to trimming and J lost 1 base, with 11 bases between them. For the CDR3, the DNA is TGTGCCAGCAGCCCTTCCGGACAGAGCAATCAGCCCCAGCATTTT. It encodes CASSPSGQSNQPQHF.

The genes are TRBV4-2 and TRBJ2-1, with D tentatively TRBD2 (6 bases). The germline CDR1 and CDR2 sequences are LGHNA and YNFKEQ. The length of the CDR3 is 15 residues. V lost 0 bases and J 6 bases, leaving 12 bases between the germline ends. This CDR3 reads CASSQEALGGNEQFF. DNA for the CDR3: TGTGCCAGCAGCCAAGAGGCGCTGGGGGGCAATGAGCAGTTCTTC.

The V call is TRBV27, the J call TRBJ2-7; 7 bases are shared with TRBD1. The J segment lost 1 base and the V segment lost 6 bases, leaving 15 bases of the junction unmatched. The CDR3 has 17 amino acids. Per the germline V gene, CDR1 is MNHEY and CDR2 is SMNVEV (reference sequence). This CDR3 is CASSLGGRQGRSYEQYF. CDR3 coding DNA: TGTGCCAGCAGCCTGGGCGGTCGACAGGGCCGTTCCTACGAGCAGTACTTC.

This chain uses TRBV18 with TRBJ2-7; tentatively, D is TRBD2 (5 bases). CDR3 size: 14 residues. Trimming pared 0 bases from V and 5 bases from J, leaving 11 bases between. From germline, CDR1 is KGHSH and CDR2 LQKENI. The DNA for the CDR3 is TGTGCCAGCTCACCACCGGAGCCGCGGGACGAGCAGTACTTC. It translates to CASSPPEPRDEQYF.

Here the CDR3 DNA reads TGTGCCAGCAGCCCCAGCGCGGCGGGGGAGCAGTACTTC. Translating it yields CASSPSAAGEQYF. The chain uses TRBV11-3 and TRBJ2-7, with D tentatively TRBD2 (6 bases). V gave up 5 bases and J gave up 7 bases, with 15 bases separating them. CDR3 length: 13 amino acids. Germline lookup yields CDR1 SGHNT and CDR2 YENEEA.